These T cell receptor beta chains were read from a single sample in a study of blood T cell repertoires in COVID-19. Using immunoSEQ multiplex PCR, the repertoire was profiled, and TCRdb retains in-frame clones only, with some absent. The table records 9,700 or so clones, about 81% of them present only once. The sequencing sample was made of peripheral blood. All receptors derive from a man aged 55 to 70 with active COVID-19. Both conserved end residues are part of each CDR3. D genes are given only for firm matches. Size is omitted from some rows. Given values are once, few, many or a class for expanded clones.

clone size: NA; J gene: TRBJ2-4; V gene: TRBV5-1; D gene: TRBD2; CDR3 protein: CASSRTGTSGDQAKNIQYF
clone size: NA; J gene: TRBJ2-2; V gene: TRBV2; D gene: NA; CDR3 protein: CASSVGLLSTGELFF
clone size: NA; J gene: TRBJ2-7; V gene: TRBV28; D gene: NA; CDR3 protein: CASSFGGKVNEQYF
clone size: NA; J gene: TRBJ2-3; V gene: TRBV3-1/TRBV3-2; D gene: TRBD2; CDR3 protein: CASSHNPGLAGGTDTQYF
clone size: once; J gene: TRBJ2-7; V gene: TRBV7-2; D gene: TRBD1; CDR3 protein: CASSSGTGDTGEQYF
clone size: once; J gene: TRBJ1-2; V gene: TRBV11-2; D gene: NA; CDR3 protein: CASSLESGTRGYTF
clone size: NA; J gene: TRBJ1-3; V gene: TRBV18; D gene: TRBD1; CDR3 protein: CASSPGQGNTIYF
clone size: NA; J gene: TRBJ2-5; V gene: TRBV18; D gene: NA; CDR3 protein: CASSFFSGSNQETQYF
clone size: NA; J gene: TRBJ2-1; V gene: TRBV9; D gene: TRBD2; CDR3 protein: CASSAQTPTGLAGYNEQFF
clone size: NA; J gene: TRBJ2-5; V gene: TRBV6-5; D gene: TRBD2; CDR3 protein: CASSYSGGETQYF
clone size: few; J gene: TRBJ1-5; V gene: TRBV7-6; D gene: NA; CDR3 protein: CASSLETGSNQPQHF
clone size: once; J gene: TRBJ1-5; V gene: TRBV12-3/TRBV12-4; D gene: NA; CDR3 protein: CASGRGFEQPQHF
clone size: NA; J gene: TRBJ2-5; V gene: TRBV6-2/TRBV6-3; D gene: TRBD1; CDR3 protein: CASSYSTTGGRETQYF
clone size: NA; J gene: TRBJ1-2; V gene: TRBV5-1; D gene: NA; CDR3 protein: CASSLGRQGNYGYTF
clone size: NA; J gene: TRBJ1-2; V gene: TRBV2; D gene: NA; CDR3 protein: CASSEAGARVYYGYTF
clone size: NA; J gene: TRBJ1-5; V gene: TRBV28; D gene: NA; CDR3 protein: CASSSPDFSNQPQHF
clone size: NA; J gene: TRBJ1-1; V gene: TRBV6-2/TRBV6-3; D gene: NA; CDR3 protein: CASSRRGNTEAFF
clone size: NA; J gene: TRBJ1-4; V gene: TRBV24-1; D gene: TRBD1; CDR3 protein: CATTDRDSHEKLFF
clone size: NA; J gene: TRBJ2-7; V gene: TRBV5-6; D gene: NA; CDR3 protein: CASSRSYEQYF
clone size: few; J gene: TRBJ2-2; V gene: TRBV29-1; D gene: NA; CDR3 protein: CSVSTGNTGELFF
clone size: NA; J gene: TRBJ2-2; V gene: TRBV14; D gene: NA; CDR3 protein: CASSRQTGTNTGELFF
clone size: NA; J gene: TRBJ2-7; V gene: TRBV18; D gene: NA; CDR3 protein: CASSTGISYEQYF